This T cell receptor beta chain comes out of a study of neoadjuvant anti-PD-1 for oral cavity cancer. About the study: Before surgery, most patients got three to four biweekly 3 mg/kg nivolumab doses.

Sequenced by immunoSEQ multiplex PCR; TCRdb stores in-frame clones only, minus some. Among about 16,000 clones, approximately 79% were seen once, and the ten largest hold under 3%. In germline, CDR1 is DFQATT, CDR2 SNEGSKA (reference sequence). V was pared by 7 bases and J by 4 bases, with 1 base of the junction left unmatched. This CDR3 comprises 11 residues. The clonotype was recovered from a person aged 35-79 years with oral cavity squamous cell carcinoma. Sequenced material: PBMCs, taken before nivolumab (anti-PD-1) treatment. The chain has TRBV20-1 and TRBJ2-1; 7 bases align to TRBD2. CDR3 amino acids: CSGAGYNEQFF. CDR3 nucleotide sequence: TGCAGTGGAGCGGGATACAATGAGCAGTTCTTC.